This T cell receptor (beta chain) was sequenced in a study of cytomegalovirus exposure and HLA in healthy donors. Overall study findings and caveats: Later on, analysis showed that most CMV-associated TCR beta chains appeared to be HLA-restricted. Prior analysis indicated that the majority of TCR beta V segments exhibited productivity approximately 90% or approximately 30% of the time. Among the CMV-associated chains, three were confirmed in vitro as specific for CMV antigens.

V shed 2 bases and J shed 2 bases, with 16 bases lying between them. Germline CDR1 and CDR2: GTSNPN and SVGIG (reference sequence). The CDR3 spans 15 residues. Concerning this clone: Its antigen is unidentified.

It was with 60 Vbeta and 13 Jbeta primers that the PCR ran. Sequencing used immunoSEQ multiplex PCR; TCRdb keeps in-frame clones, though not all of them. This table has over 100,000 clones, 60% to 80% appearing once. The sequencing sample was made of PBMCs. The rearrangement joins TRBV30 to TRBJ2-7; D unclear. The receptor comes from a male donor in good health and CMV-seropositive. The CDR3 region has the DNA TGTGCCTGGAGTAGAGGTTCCAAAGGCCCCTACGAGCAGTACTTC. Its translation: CAWSRGSKGPYEQYF.